The clone carrying this T cell receptor (beta chain) was seen a few times. This same CDR3 is encoded by further DNA sequences in the sample. The data were produced by immunoSEQ multiplex PCR, yet TCRdb's version contains in-frame clones alone and is incomplete. The sample holds about 380,000 clones, about 96% seen once. The record originates from a study of shared clonotypes between healthy human individuals. Sample: memory CD8+ T cells sorted from blood. The subset is: CD45RO+ cells pooled with CCR7-negative TemRA cells. This TCR was recovered from a man younger than 40 in good health.

The CDR3, as DNA: TGCAGTGCTAGCTACAATGAGCAGTTCTTC. Protein product: CSASYNEQFF. V gene TRBV20-1 combines with J gene TRBJ2-1; D remains unclear. CDR3 length: 10 residues. Trimming took 3 bases from V and 3 from J, leaving 0 bases between them. CDR1 DFQATT and CDR2 SNEGSKA come from the germline V gene (reference sequence).